The present entry profiles one TCR beta chain with its context. Its antigen is still unknown. The trim removed 3 bases at V and 5 bases at J, leaving 7 bases unmatched. Germline-derived CDR1 and CDR2 are DFQATT and SNEGSKA (reference sequence). The CDR3 consists of 15 residues. 5'RACE template switching generated TCR cDNA, adding a universal primer site and UMIs. TCRdb reprocessed the 5' RACE reads with MiXCR, giving one entry per CDR3 protein. The sample has some 400,000 distinct CDR3 sequences, 15% to 20% seen once. This sample was included in a study of T cells after yellow fever vaccination. Whole-study results and caveats: Boosting was followed by the reappearance of most primary-vaccination clones (just under 98% CD4, roughly 90% CD8).

This TCR was sampled from a young man who received the YFV17D yellow fever vaccine. This chain joins TRBV20-1 and TRBJ1-4; 9 positions agree with TRBD1. This sample comprised PBMCs, obtained before the yellow fever booster vaccination. The CDR3 loop is CSASSFGTGNEKLFF. CDR3 DNA: TGCAGTGCTAGTTCTTTTGGGACAGGGAATGAAAAACTGTTTTTT.